The 7 T cell receptor beta chains given below trace back to one sample, sequenced in a study. From the 5' RACE reads, TCRdb called clonotypes with MiXCR, one entry per CDR3 protein. The repertoire has roughly 55,000 distinct CDR3 sequences, more than 20% of them found once; the top ten carry 2.5% to 4%. Sequenced material: tumor-infiltrating naive CD4+ T cells sorted from the breast tumor. Subset described: naive CD4+ T cells, CD4+CD45RA+CD25-. All receptors derive from a female donor with breast cancer.

The chain couples TRBV4-2 to TRBJ1-1, with 8 bases matching TRBD1. This CDR3 comprises 17 residues. V was clipped by 1 base and J by 1 base; unmatched bases: 8. Germline V gene sequence: CDR1 LGHNA, CDR2 YNFKEQ. The CDR3 loop is CASSQGYDRGWNTEAFF. CDR3 nucleotide sequence: TGTGCCAGCAGCCAAGGGTACGACAGGGGCTGGAACACTGAAGCTTTCTTT.

This clonotype occurred a few times. The CDR3 bases are TGCGCCAGCAGTCCTGTAGAGACTCGGGCGACAGATACGCAGTATTTT. Its protein is CASSPVETRATDTQYF. The chain links TRBV4-1 to TRBJ2-3; D is undetermined. The CDR3 loop spans 16 amino acids. Germline CDR1 reads MGHRA; CDR2 reads YSYEKL. V was cut by 6 bases and J by 3 bases, with 19 bases left in between.

This clonotype was seen more than once but under ten times. This chain joins TRBV4-2 and TRBJ2-5; D gene ambiguous. This CDR3 comprises 15 residues. V was cut by 4 bases and J by 1 base, with 13 bases left in between. Germline V lookup: CDR1 LGHNA, CDR2 YNFKEQ. The CDR3 protein is CASSPKIDVQETQYF. DNA of the CDR3: TGTGCCAGCAGCCCAAAAATAGACGTCCAAGAGACCCAGTACTTC.

The rearrangement links TRBV4-3 to TRBJ1-1; D is unresolved. This CDR3 is 14 amino acids long. Germline CDR1 LGHNA, CDR2 YSLEER. The V and J ends lost 0 bases and 5 bases respectively, with 10 bases between them. The CDR3 sequence: CASSQDRGRTEAFF. CDR3 in DNA: TGCGCCAGCAGCCAAGATCGGGGTAGGACTGAAGCTTTCTTT.

This clonotype has just a few counts. The V and J genes are TRBV18 and TRBJ2-7; the match to TRBD1 covers 9 bases. V lost 3 bases, J lost 0 bases, and 3 bases stayed unmatched. This CDR3 has 15 amino acids. In germline, CDR1 is KGHSH, CDR2 LQKENI. CDR3 nucleotides: TGTGCCAGCTCACCGCCGGGACAGGGCTCCTACGAGCAGTACTTC. This gives the protein CASSPPGQGSYEQYF. Full variable domain (remainder filled in from reference TRBV18 and TRBJ2-7): NAGVMQNPRHLVRRRGQEARLRCSPMKGHSHVYWYRQLPEEGLKFMVYLQKENIIDESGMPKERFSAEFPKEGPSILRIQQVVRGDSAAYFCASSPPGQGSYEQYFGPGTRLTVT.

This clonotype appeared a few times. CDR3: CASRLSGGGSTDTQYF. Here the CDR3 DNA reads TGTGCCAGCCGATTGTCGGGGGGAGGTAGCACAGATACGCAGTATTTT. The chain recombines TRBV7-9 with TRBJ2-3; 7 positions match TRBD2. The germline V gene encodes CDR1 SEHNR and CDR2 FQNEAQ (reference sequence). Trimming removed 8 bases from V and 0 bases from J; junction bases left unmatched: 11. The CDR3 has 16 residues.

Concerning this clonotype: Given a much more abundant clone one base away, this may be a read error. J is TRBJ2-5 and V is TRBV4-1, with D perhaps given as TRBD1 or TRBD2 (5 bases each). Germline V gene sequence: CDR1 MGHRA, CDR2 YSYEKL. The CDR3 sequence is 13 residues long. The DNA of the CDR3 is TGCACCAGCAGCCAGAGGCCGAGGGGGACCCAGTACTTC. It is translated as CTSSQRPRGTQYF.